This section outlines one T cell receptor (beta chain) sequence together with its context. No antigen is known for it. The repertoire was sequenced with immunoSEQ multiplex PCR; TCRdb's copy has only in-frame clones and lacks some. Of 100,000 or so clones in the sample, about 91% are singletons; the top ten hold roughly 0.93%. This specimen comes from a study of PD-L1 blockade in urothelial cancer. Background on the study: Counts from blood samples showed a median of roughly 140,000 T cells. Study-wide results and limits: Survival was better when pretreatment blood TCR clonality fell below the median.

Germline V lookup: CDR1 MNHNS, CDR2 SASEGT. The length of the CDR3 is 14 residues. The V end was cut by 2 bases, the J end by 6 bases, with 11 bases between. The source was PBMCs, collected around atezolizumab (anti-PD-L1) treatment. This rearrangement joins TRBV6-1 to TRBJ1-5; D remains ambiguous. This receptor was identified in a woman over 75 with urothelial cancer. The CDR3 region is CASSENGVSQPQHF. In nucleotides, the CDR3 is TGTGCCAGCAGTGAAAACGGGGTTAGTCAGCCCCAGCATTTT.